This T cell receptor beta chain emerged from a study of blood T cell repertoires in COVID-19. Trimming took 5 bases from V and 1 from J; bases not matched to a gene: 7. Looked up from germline, CDR1 is MNHEY and CDR2 is SMNVEV (reference sequence). The CDR3 has 17 residues. Sequencing used immunoSEQ multiplex PCR; TCRdb keeps in-frame clones, though not all of them. Counted here are 120,000 or so clones, about 80% occurring once; the ten biggest clones make up 3.8%. The rearrangement uses TRBV27 and TRBJ2-3, with 12 bases lining up with TRBD2. This receptor was obtained from a woman in her forties or fifties with acute or convalescent COVID-19. Sequencing input: peripheral blood. CDR3: CASSPQSSGRGTDTQYF. The DNA for the CDR3 is TGTGCCAGCAGTCCGCAGTCTAGCGGGAGGGGCACAGATACGCAGTATTTT.